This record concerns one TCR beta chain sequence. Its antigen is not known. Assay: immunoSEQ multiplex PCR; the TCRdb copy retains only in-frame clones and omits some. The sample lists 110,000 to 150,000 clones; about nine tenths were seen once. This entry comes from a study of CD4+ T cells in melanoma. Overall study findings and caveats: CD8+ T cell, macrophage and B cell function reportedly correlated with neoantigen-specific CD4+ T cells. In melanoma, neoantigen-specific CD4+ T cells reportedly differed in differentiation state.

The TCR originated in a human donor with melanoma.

Here the CDR3 reads CASSATDRVSEQYF. The CDR3 DNA sequence: TGTGCCAGCAGCGCGACCGACAGGGTTTCCGAGCAGTACTTC. The chain carries TRBV9 and TRBJ2-7; 7 nucleotides align to TRBD1. The CDR3 runs to 14 residues. The ends lost 3 bases at V and 6 bases at J; junction bases unmatched: 9. Germline-derived CDR1 and CDR2 are SGDLS and YYNGEE.